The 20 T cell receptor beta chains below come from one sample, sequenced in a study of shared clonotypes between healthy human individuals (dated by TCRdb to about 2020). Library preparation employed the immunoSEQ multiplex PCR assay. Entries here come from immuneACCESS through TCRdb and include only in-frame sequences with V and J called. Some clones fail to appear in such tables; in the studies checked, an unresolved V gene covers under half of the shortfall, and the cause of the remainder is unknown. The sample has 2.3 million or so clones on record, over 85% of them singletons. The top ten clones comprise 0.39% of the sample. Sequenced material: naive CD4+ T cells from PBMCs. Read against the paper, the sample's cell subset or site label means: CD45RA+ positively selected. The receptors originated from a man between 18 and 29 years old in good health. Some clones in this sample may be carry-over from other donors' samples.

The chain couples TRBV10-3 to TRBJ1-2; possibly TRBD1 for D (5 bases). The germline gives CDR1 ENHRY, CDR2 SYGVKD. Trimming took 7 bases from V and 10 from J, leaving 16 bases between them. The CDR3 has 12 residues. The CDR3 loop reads CAITNWGESYTF. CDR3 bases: TGTGCCATCACAAACTGGGGGGAATCCTACACCTTC.

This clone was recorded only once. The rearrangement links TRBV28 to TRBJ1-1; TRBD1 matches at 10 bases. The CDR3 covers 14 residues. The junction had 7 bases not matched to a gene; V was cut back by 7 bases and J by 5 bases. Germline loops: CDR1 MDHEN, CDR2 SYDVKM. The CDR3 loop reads CASTGDRGRTEAFF. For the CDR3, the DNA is TGTGCCAGCACCGGGGACAGGGGCCGGACTGAAGCTTTCTTT.

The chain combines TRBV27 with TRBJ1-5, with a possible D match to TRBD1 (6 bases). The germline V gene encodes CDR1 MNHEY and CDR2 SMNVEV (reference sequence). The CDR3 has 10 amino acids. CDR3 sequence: CAPGDQPQHF. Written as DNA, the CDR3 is TGTGCACCAGGGGATCAGCCCCAGCATTTT.

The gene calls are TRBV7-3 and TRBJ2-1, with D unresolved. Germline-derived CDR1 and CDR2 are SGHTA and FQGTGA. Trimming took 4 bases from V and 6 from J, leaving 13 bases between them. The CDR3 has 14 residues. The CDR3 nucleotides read TGTGCCAGCAGCTCCTTCTCGGCCGGCAATGAGCAGTTCTTC. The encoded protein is CASSSFSAGNEQFF.

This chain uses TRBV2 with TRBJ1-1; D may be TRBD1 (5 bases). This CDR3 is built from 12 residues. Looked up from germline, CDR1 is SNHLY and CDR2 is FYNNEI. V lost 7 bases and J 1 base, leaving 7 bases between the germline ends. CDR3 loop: CASMGRNTEAFF. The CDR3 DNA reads TGTGCCAGCATGGGGCGGAACACTGAAGCTTTCTTT.

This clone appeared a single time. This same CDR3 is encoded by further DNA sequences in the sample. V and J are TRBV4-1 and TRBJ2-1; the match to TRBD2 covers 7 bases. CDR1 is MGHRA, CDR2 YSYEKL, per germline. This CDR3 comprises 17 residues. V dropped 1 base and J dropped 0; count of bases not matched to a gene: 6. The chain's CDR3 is CASSQGLARSSYNEQFF. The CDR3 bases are TGCGCCAGCAGCCAAGGACTAGCACGGAGCTCCTACAATGAGCAGTTCTTC.

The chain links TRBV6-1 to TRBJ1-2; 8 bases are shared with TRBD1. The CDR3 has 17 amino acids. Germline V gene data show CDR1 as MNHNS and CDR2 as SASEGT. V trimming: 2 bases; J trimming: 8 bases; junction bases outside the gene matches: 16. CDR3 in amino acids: CASSEYRDRLYGGGYTF. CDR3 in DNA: TGTGCCAGCAGTGAATACCGGGACAGGCTCTATGGTGGCGGCTACACCTTC.

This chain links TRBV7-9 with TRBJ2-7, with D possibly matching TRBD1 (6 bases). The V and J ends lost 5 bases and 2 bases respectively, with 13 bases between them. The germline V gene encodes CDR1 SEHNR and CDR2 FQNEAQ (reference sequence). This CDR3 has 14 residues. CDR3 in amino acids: CASSHHRVPYEQYF. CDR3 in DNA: TGTGCCAGCAGCCACCACAGGGTCCCCTACGAGCAGTACTTC.

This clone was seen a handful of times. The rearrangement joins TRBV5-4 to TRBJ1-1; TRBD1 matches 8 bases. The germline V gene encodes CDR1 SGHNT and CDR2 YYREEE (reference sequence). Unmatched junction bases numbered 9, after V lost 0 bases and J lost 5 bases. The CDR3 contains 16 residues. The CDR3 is CASSLGGQGAGTEAFF. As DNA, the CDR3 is TGTGCCAGCAGCTTGGGAGGTCAGGGGGCTGGGACTGAAGCTTTCTTT.

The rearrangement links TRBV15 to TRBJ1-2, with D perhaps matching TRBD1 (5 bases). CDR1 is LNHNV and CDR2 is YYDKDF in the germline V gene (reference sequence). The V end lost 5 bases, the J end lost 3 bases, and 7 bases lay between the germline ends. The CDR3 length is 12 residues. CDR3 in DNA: TGTGCCACCAGCGACAGCCACTATGGCTACACCTTC. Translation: CATSDSHYGYTF.

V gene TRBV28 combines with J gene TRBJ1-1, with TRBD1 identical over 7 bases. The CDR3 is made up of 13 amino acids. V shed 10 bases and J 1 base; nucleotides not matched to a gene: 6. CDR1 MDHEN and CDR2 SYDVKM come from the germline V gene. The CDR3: CATGTARNTEAFF. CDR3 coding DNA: TGTGCCACCGGGACAGCCAGGAACACTGAAGCTTTCTTT.

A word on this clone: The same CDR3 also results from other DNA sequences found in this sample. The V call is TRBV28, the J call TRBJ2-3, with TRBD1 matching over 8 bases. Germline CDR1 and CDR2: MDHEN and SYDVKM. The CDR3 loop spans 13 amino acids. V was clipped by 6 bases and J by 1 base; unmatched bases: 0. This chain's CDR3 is CASRTGGTDTQYF. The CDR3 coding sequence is TGTGCCAGCAGGACAGGGGGCACAGATACGCAGTATTTT.

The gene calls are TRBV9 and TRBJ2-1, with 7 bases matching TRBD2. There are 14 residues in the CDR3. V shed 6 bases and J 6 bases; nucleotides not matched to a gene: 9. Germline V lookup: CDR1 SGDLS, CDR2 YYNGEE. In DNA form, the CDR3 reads TGTGCCAGCACTCCAACGGGAGGCCTCAATGAGCAGTTCTTC. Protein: CASTPTGGLNEQFF.

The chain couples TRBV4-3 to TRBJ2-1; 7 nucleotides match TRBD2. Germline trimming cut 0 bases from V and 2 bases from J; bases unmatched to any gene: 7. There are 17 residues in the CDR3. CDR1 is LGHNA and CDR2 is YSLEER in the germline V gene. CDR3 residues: CASSQDRASGAYNEQFF. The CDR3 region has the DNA TGCGCCAGCAGCCAAGATAGGGCTAGCGGTGCCTACAATGAGCAGTTCTTC.

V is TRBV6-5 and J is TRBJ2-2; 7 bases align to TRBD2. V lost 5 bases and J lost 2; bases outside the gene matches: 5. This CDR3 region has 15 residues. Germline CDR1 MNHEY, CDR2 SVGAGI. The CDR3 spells CASSLLAANTGELFF. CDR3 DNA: TGTGCCAGCAGTCTCCTAGCGGCTAACACCGGGGAGCTGTTTTTT.

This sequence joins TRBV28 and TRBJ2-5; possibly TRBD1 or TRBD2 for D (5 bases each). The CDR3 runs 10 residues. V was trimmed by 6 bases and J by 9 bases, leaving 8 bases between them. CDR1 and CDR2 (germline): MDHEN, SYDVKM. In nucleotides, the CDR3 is TGTGCCAGCAGGGGGCGGGCCCAGTACTTC. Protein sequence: CASRGRAQYF.

CDR3 DNA: TGTGCCAGTAGTATCCCAGACAGGGGCCGAATTATGAACACTGAAGCTTTCTTT. It specifies CASSIPDRGRIMNTEAFF. The chain uses TRBV19 and TRBJ1-1; 8 bases align to TRBD1. CDR1 and CDR2 from the germline V gene are LNHDA and SQIVND (reference sequence). The J segment lost 0 bases and the V segment lost 3 bases, leaving 12 bases of the junction unmatched. The CDR3 is 18 residues long.

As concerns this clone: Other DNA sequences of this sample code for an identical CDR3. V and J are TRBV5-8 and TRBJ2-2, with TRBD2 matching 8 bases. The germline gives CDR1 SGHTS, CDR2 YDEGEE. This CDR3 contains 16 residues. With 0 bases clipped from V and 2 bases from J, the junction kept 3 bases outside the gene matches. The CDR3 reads CASSLGLAGNTGELFF. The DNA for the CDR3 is TGTGCCAGCAGCTTGGGGCTAGCGGGTAACACCGGGGAGCTGTTTTTT.

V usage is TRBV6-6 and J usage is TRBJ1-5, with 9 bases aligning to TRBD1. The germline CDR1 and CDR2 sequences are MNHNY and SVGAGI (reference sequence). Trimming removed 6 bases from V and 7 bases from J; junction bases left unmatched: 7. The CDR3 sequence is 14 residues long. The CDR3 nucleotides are TGTGCCAGCAGCCCGGACAGGGGAAGGCAGCCCCAGCATTTT. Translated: CASSPDRGRQPQHF.

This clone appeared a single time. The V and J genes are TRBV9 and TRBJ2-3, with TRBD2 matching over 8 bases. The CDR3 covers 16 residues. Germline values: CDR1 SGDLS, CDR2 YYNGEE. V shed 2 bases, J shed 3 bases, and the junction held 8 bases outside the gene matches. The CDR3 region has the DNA TGTGCCAGCAGCGTTACGAGCGGGAGTCTGACAGATACGCAGTATTTT. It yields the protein CASSVTSGSLTDTQYF. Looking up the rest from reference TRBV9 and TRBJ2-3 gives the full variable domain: DSGVTQTPKHLITATGQRVTLRCSPRSGDLSVYWYQQSLDQGLQFLIQYYNGEERAKGNILERFSAQQFPDLHSELNLSSLELGDSALYFCASSVTSGSLTDTQYFGPGTRLTVL.